These 16 T cell receptor beta chains share one sample of origin, sequenced in a study of cytomegalovirus exposure and HLA in healthy donors. This table comes from immunoSEQ multiplex PCR, and its TCRdb copy is limited to in-frame clones, with some not included. The sample shows over 200,000 clones, roughly 88% of them seen only once. Sequencing was carried out using PBMCs. All receptors derive from a woman aged 18-29 years in good health and CMV-seronegative.

The chain carries TRBV2 and TRBJ2-1, with D possibly TRBD1 on 6 matching bases. The germline CDR1 and CDR2 sequences are SNHLY and FYNNEI. V was shortened by 3 bases and J by 3 bases, with 12 bases between the two germline ends. The CDR3 spans 15 residues. The CDR3 nucleotides are TGTGCCAGCAGTGATCAGGGGACCCGCTACAATGAGCAGTTCTTC. This sequence encodes CASSDQGTRYNEQFF.

This sequence joins TRBV4-2 and TRBJ2-2; 8 bases match TRBD2. V lost 1 base, J lost 4 bases, and 8 bases stayed unmatched. CDR1 and CDR2 from the germline V gene are LGHNA and YNFKEQ. The CDR3 is 17 residues long. DNA of the CDR3: TGTGCCAGCAGCCAAGTACCCGGGAGGGCCAGCACCGGGGAGCTGTTTTTT. Its translation is CASSQVPGRASTGELFF.

This clone was counted only a few times. The chain couples TRBV11-3 to TRBJ2-2; a possible D gene is TRBD2 (6 bases). The ends were cut back, 4 bases at V and 6 bases at J, with 9 bases in the middle. The germline V gene has CDR1 SGHNT and CDR2 YENEEA. CDR3 length equals 13 residues. The DNA of the CDR3 is TGTGCCAGCAGCTCGGGGGACGCCGGGGAGCTGTTTTTT. Encoded protein: CASSSGDAGELFF.

J is TRBJ2-1 and V is TRBV4-3, with a tentative D call TRBD2 (6 bases). V was shortened by 1 base and J by 10 bases, with 17 bases between the two germline ends. Germline CDR1 LGHNA, CDR2 YSLEER. The CDR3 covers 15 residues. CDR3 in amino acids: CASSQGLAVGREQFF. CDR3 coding DNA: TGCGCCAGCAGCCAAGGACTCGCGGTTGGGAGGGAGCAGTTCTTC.

J is TRBJ2-1 and V is TRBV2; tentative D call: TRBD2 (6 bases). The V gene lost 3 bases and the J gene lost 4 bases, with 10 bases spanning the gap. CDR3 length: 14 amino acids. Germline V CDR1 and CDR2: SNHLY, FYNNEI. The CDR3 spells CASSDRRGYNEQFF. For the CDR3, the DNA is TGTGCCAGCAGTGATAGGCGGGGTTACAATGAGCAGTTCTTC.

With respect to this clone: Other DNA variants within this sample encode the same CDR3. The V and J genes are TRBV4-2 and TRBJ2-7; TRBD2 matches 11 bases. Per germline, CDR1 LGHNA and CDR2 YNFKEQ. The CDR3 runs to 15 residues. J gave up 1 base and V 1 base, and 0 bases lay outside the gene matches. CDR3 DNA: TGTGCCAGCAGCCAAGGACTAGCGGGGTCCTACGAGCAGTACTTC. It specifies CASSQGLAGSYEQYF.

This clone has just one count. The V and J genes are TRBV6-5 and TRBJ1-1, with 8 bases lining up with TRBD1. CDR1 and CDR2 (germline): MNHEY, SVGAGI. The CDR3 spans 15 residues. V gave up 4 bases and J gave up 1 base; unmatched junction bases: 5. The CDR3 is CASSLTGAWNTEAFF. Here the CDR3 DNA reads TGTGCCAGCAGTTTGACAGGGGCGTGGAACACTGAAGCTTTCTTT.

This chain joins TRBV10-3 and TRBJ2-7; 7 nucleotides line up with TRBD1. Unmatched junction bases numbered 9, after V lost 5 bases and J lost 5 bases. The CDR3 is 14 residues long. Germline V gene lookup returns CDR1 ENHRY and CDR2 SYGVKD. CDR3 DNA: TGTGCCATCAGTATTAGGGGACAGCCACACGAGCAGTACTTC. Its protein is CAISIRGQPHEQYF.

V gene TRBV15 combines with J gene TRBJ2-7; possibly TRBD1 for D (6 bases). The CDR3 is 14 amino acids. The germline V and J ends were trimmed by 4 bases and 4 bases, with 14 bases remaining between them. Germline V gene lookup returns CDR1 LNHNV and CDR2 YYDKDF (reference sequence). This CDR3 reads CATSTGHLLYEQYF. CDR3 in DNA: TGTGCCACCAGCACGGGACACCTTCTTTACGAGCAGTACTTC.

The V gene is TRBV14, the J gene TRBJ2-1, with 7 bases that match TRBD2. J lost 4 bases, V lost 1 base, and 4 bases had no gene match. This CDR3 region has 15 residues. CDR1 and CDR2 from the germline V gene are SGHDN and FVKESK. CDR3 residues: CASSQGGGRYNEQFF. The CDR3, as DNA: TGTGCCAGCAGCCAAGGAGGCGGGAGATACAATGAGCAGTTCTTC.

The J gene is TRBJ1-2, the V gene TRBV28; D gene ambiguous. The V end was cut by 6 bases, the J end by 2 bases, with 22 bases between. Per germline, CDR1 MDHEN and CDR2 SYDVKM. The CDR3 runs 17 residues. The CDR3 DNA reads as TGTGCCAGCAGCCCTCCGAGGCGGGTTGCCCTCAACTATGGCTACACCTTC. Its translation: CASSPPRRVALNYGYTF.

The chain carries TRBV27 and TRBJ2-5, with TRBD1 matching over 9 bases. Germline lookup yields CDR1 MNHEY and CDR2 SMNVEV (reference sequence). V lost 4 bases, J lost 5 bases, and 11 bases stayed unmatched. This CDR3 spans 16 amino acids. Here the CDR3 reads CASSWAGTGKLETQYF. CDR3 DNA sequence: TGTGCCAGCAGTTGGGCCGGGACAGGGAAGTTGGAGACCCAGTACTTC.

The chain couples TRBV27 to TRBJ2-1; 13 bases align to TRBD2. CDR1 is MNHEY, CDR2 SMNVEV, per germline (reference sequence). The J segment lost 2 bases and the V segment lost 8 bases, leaving 3 bases of the junction unmatched. The CDR3 is 15 amino acids. CDR3 bases: TGTGCCAGCGGACTAGCGGGAGTAGCCTACAATGAGCAGTTCTTC. Encoded protein: CASGLAGVAYNEQFF.

J is TRBJ2-1 and V is TRBV21-1; the D segment call TRBD1 is taken from the table without a DNA check. TRBV21-1 is a known pseudogene. CDR3 length: 15 amino acids. The CDR3 sequence: CASTRKGQGGHEQFF. DNA of the CDR3: TGTGCCAGCACAAGGAAGGGACAGGGGGGGCATGAGCAGTTCTTC.

This clone has a single count. This chain connects TRBV19 to TRBJ2-3; 8 nucleotides match TRBD1. With 4 bases clipped from V and 3 bases from J, the junction kept 12 bases outside the gene matches. CDR3 size: 17 residues. Germline CDR1 and CDR2: LNHDA and SQIVND (reference sequence). The CDR3 DNA is TGTGCCAGTAGTAATGACAGGGGAAGGGGTTTGACAGATACGCAGTATTTT. Translated: CASSNDRGRGLTDTQYF.

The J gene is TRBJ1-5, the V gene TRBV19; D perhaps matches TRBD1 (6 bases). Germline lookup yields CDR1 LNHDA and CDR2 SQIVND (reference sequence). CDR3 size: 16 residues. V shed 5 bases and J shed 5 bases, with 19 bases lying between them. The CDR3 DNA reads as TGTGCCAGTAGTCCCTGGGGGGGGGCTGGGGATCAGCCCCAGCATTTT. It encodes CASSPWGGAGDQPQHF.